Below, 18 T cell receptor beta chains from the same sample are listed, as sequenced in a study of response to subunit inactivated influenza vaccine. From the RT-PCR reads, TCRdb called clonotypes with MiXCR, one entry per CDR3 protein. The profile shows just over 300,000 distinct CDR3 sequences, just over 20% of them singletons. This specimen was PBMCs from blood, taken approximately 20 months after vaccination. Receptors were obtained from a man between 50 and 70 years old who received an inactivated influenza vaccine.

The chain uses TRBV6-5 and TRBJ1-5; 7 nucleotides line up with TRBD1. With 2 bases clipped from V and 0 bases from J, the junction kept 4 bases outside the gene matches. There are 16 residues in the CDR3. CDR1 is MNHEY, CDR2 SVGAGI, per germline. DNA for the CDR3: TGTGCCAGCAGTTACCCGGGGACAGCTAGCAATCAGCCCCAGCATTTT. Its protein is CASSYPGTASNQPQHF.

This clonotype has just a few counts. This chain uses TRBV15 with TRBJ1-1, with D perhaps TRBD1 (6 bases). Looked up from germline, CDR1 is LNHNV and CDR2 is YYDKDF (reference sequence). V was shortened by 5 bases and J by 3 bases, with 13 bases between the two germline ends. CDR3 length: 14 residues. CDR3 DNA: TGTGCCACCAGCGCGGACAGACGGTACACTGAAGCTTTCTTT. Translating gives CATSADRRYTEAFF.

This clonotype was counted between two and nine times. The rearrangement links TRBV20-1 to TRBJ2-7; 9 bases map to TRBD1. The CDR3 spans 14 residues. CDR1 and CDR2 (germline): DFQATT, SNEGSKA (reference sequence). V lost 0 bases to trimming and J lost 5 bases; unmatched junction nucleotides: 5. The CDR3 is CSARDVDRGHEQYF. CDR3 DNA: TGCAGTGCTAGAGATGTGGACAGGGGCCACGAGCAGTACTTC.

The chain is built from TRBV28 and TRBJ2-5; 15 nucleotides line up with TRBD2. Germline loops: CDR1 MDHEN, CDR2 SYDVKM. The CDR3 length is 17 residues. Trimming took 5 bases from V and 3 from J; bases not matched to a gene: 7. In DNA form, the CDR3 reads TGTGCCAGCAGTCTCAGGACTAGCGGGGGGGCAAAAGAGACCCAGTACTTC. Translating gives CASSLRTSGGAKETQYF.

Only a few counts were recorded for this clonotype. This chain links TRBV4-2 with TRBJ1-6; D ambiguous. The germline CDR1 and CDR2 sequences are LGHNA and YNFKEQ. This CDR3 spans 13 amino acids. V was clipped by 9 bases and J by 8 bases, with 14 bases between them. In nucleotides, the CDR3 is TGTGCCAGTAGAACATCGGTAGATTCACCCCTCCACTTT. Translation gives CASRTSVDSPLHF.

The table lists this clonotype with a few counts. This rearrangement joins TRBV6-2 or TRBV6-3 to TRBJ2-7, with 7 bases identical to TRBD1. Germline V gene data show CDR1 as MNHEY and CDR2 as SVGEGT. The CDR3 consists of 15 residues. V was clipped by 7 bases and J by 3 bases; unmatched bases: 12. CDR3 DNA sequence: TGTGCCAGCACCTATGGGGACAGTAGAGACTACGAGCAGTACTTC. It encodes CASTYGDSRDYEQYF.

This CDR3 reads CSVGISGTQYF. CDR3 DNA sequence: TGCAGCGTTGGGATAAGCGGGACCCAGTACTTC. The V and J genes are TRBV29-1 and TRBJ2-5, with TRBD2 as a possible D gene (5 bases). This CDR3 has 11 residues. Trimming left V 4 bases short and J 7 bases short, with 10 bases between. The germline V gene encodes CDR1 SQVTM and CDR2 ANQGSEA.

The rearrangement links TRBV5-1 to TRBJ1-1; TRBD1 is a possible D gene (5 bases). Trimming removed 0 bases at V and 1 base at J, with 13 bases between. The length of the CDR3 is 16 residues. The germline CDR1 and CDR2 sequences are SGHRS and YFSETQ. This CDR3 is CASSLAGGSRNTEAFF. The CDR3 bases are TGCGCCAGCAGCTTGGCCGGGGGTTCTCGGAACACTGAAGCTTTCTTT.

Ten or more counts support this clonotype. The J gene is TRBJ1-1, the V gene TRBV5-1; D gene unclear. CDR1 and CDR2 from the germline V gene are SGHRS and YFSETQ. Trimming pared 3 bases from V and 6 bases from J, leaving 15 bases between. This CDR3 has 14 amino acids. CDR3 sequence: CASSSATGSAEAFF. In DNA, the CDR3 is TGCGCCAGCAGCTCTGCGACCGGTAGCGCTGAAGCTTTCTTT. Variable domain in full (rest from reference TRBV5-1 and TRBJ1-1): KAGVTQTPRYLIKTRGQQVTLSCSPISGHRSVSWYQQTPGQGLQFLFEYFSETQRNKGNFPGRFSGRQFSNSRSEMNVSTLELGDSALYLCASSSATGSAEAFFGQGTRLTVV.

This clonotype was observed a handful of times. The rearrangement joins TRBV5-4 to TRBJ2-1; TRBD2 matches 11 bases. The CDR3 runs to 20 residues. Looked up from germline, CDR1 is SGHNT and CDR2 is YYREEE (reference sequence). Trimming removed 1 base from V and 0 bases from J; junction bases left unmatched: 12. As DNA, the CDR3 is TGTGCCAGCAGCTTGAAGGCGGGACTAGCGGTCAGGAGCTCCTACAATGAGCAGTTCTTC. Residues: CASSLKAGLAVRSSYNEQFF.

This clonotype was picked up a small number of times. The V gene is TRBV12-3 or TRBV12-4, the J gene TRBJ1-1; D gene ambiguous. The CDR3 is made up of 15 amino acids. With 4 bases removed from V and 0 bases from J, the gap between germline ends came to 12 bases. Written as DNA, the CDR3 is TGTGCCAGCAGTTGGACCCCTCAAATGAACACTGAAGCTTTCTTT. Translated: CASSWTPQMNTEAFF.

The chain links TRBV7-7 to TRBJ2-1; D gene uncertain. Germline V gene lookup returns CDR1 SSHAT and CDR2 FNYEAQ (reference sequence). This CDR3 is 15 amino acids long. The ends were cut back, 1 base at V and 4 bases at J, with 11 bases in the middle. The CDR3 here is CASSLDTVTYNEQFF. The CDR3 coding sequence is TGTGCCAGCAGCTTAGATACAGTGACGTACAATGAGCAGTTCTTC.

This clonotype was seen only a few times. The chain links TRBV15 to TRBJ1-2; tentative D call: TRBD1 (6 bases). Germline CDR1 is LNHNV and CDR2 is YYDKDF (reference sequence). V was clipped by 1 base and J by 5 bases, with 14 bases between them. The CDR3 has 15 residues. CDR3 coding DNA: TGTGCCACCAGCAGAGCCCTGGAAGGGGGGTATGGCTACACCTTC. It translates to CATSRALEGGYGYTF. The whole variable domain, filled in from reference TRBV15 and TRBJ1-2, reads DAMVIQNPRYQVTQFGKPVTLSCSQTLNHNVMYWYQQKSSQAPKLLFHYYDKDFNNEADTPDNFQSRRPNTSFCFLDIRSPGLGDTAMYLCATSRALEGGYGYTFGSGTRLTVV.

The V and J genes are TRBV5-1 and TRBJ2-1, with 11 bases identical to TRBD2. From germline, CDR1 is SGHRS and CDR2 YFSETQ. V lost 2 bases, J lost 3 bases, and 4 bases stayed unmatched. CDR3 length: 16 amino acids. CDR3 in DNA: TGCGCCAGCAGCTTCGGGACTAGCGGATTCTACAATGAGCAGTTCTTC. It translates to CASSFGTSGFYNEQFF.

Only a few counts were recorded for this clonotype. This rearrangement joins TRBV20-1 to TRBJ2-1, with 11 positions matching TRBD2. CDR1 is DFQATT and CDR2 is SNEGSKA in the germline V gene (reference sequence). This CDR3 has 14 residues. V trimming: 5 bases; J trimming: 5 bases; junction bases outside the gene matches: 5. The DNA for the CDR3 is TGCAGTGCTGTTAGCGGGAGGGCCCACAATGAGCAGTTCTTC. This encodes CSAVSGRAHNEQFF.

This clonotype has a handful of counts. The V and J genes are TRBV30 and TRBJ1-1; D gene unclear. The CDR3 has 16 amino acids. The germline V gene encodes CDR1 GTSNPN and CDR2 SVGIG (reference sequence). V was clipped by 0 bases and J by 1 base, with 15 bases between them. CDR3 nucleotide sequence: TGTGCCTGGAGTGTACTACAGCTCCTGAAGAACACTGAAGCTTTCTTT. It translates to CAWSVLQLLKNTEAFF. The variable domain in full, with the rest retrieved from reference TRBV30 and TRBJ1-1, is SQTIHQWPATLVQPVGSPLSLECTVEGTSNPNLYWYRQAAGRGLQLLFYSVGIGQISSEVPQNLSASRPQDRQFILSSKKLLLSDSGFYLCAWSVLQLLKNTEAFFGQGTRLTVV.

This clonotype was observed at least ten times. This chain connects TRBV7-9 to TRBJ2-2, with a tentative D call TRBD1 (6 bases). From germline, CDR1 is SEHNR and CDR2 FQNEAQ (reference sequence). CDR3 length equals 14 residues. V shed 4 bases and J shed 3 bases, with 9 bases lying between them. CDR3 nucleotides: TGTGCCAGCAGCTCATACAGGGACACCGGGGAGCTGTTTTTT. Translating gives CASSSYRDTGELFF.

The J gene is TRBJ1-1, the V gene TRBV10-3, with D possibly TRBD1 on 6 matching bases. The V end lost 6 bases, the J end lost 4 bases, and 15 bases lay between the germline ends. Germline-derived CDR1 and CDR2 are ENHRY and SYGVKD. The CDR3 sequence is 14 residues long. In DNA, the CDR3 is TGTGCCATCAGCCAGGGGAACGGAGTCACTGAAGCTTTCTTT. Its protein is CAISQGNGVTEAFF.